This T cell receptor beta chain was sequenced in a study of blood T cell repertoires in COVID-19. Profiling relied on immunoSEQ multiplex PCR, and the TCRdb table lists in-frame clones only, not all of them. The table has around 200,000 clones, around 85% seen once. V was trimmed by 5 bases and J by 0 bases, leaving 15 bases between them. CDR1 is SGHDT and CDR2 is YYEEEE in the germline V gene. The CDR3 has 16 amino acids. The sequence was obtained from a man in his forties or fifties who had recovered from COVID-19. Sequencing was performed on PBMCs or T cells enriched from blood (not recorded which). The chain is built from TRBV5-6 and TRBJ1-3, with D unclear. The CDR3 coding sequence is TGTGCCAGCAGTAAGGTCTCGAGGGCCTCTGGAAACACCATATATTTT. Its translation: CASSKVSRASGNTIYF.